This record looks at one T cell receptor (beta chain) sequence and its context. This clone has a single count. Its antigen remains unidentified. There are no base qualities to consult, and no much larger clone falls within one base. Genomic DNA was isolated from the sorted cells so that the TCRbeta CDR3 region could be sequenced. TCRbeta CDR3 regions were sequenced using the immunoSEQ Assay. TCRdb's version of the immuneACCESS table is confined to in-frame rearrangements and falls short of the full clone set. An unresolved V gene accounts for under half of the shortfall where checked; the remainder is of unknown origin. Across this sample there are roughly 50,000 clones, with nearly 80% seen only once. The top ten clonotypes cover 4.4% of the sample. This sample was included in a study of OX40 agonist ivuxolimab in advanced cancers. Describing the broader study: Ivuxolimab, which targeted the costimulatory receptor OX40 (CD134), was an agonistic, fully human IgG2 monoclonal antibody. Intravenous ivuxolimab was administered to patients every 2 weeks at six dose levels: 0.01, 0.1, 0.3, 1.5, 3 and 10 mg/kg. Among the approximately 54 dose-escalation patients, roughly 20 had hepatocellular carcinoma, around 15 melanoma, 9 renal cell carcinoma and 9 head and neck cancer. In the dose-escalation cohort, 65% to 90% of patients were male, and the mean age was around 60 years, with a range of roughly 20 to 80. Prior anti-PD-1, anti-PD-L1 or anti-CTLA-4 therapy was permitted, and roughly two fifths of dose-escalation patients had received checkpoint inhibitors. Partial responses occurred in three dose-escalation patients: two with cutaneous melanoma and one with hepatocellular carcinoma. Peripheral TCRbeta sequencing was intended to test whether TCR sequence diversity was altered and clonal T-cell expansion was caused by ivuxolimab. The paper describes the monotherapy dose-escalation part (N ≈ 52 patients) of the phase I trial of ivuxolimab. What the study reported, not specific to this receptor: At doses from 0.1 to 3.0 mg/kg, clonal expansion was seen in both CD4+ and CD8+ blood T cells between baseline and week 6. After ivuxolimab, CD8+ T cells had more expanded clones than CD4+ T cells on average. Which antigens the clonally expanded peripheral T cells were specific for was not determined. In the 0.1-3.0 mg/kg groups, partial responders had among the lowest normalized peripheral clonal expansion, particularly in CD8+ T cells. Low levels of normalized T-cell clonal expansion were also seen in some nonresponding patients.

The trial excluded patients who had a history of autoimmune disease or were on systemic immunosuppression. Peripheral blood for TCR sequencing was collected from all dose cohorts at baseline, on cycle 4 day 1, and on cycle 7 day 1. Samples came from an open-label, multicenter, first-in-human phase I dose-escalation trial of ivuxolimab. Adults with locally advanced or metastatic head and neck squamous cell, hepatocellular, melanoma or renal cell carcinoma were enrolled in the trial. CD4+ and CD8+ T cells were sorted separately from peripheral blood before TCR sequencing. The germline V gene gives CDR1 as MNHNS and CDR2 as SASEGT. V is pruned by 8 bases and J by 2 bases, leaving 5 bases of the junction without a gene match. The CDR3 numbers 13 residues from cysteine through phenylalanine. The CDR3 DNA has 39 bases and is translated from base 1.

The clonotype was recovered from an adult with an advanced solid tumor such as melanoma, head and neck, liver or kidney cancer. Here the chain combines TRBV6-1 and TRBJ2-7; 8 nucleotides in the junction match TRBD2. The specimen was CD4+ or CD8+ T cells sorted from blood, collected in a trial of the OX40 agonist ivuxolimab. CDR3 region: CASESSGAYEQYF. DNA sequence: TGTGCCAGCGAAAGTAGCGGGGCCTACGAGCAGTACTTC.